This T cell receptor beta chain emerged from a study of CD8+ T cells in alopecia areata. Study-wide background: The study gave treated patients oral tofacitinib at 5 to 10 mg twice daily.

The CDR3 contains 16 residues. CDR1 and CDR2 (germline): PRHDT, FYEKMQ (reference sequence). Trimming took 0 bases from V and 7 from J, leaving 13 bases between them. The authors extracted RNA and reverse transcribed it into cDNA as the sequencing template. TCRdb keeps only in-frame clones here, not all; method: immunoSEQ multiplex PCR. The data contain 100,000 to 150,000 clones, approximately 48% of them singletons. This sequence joins TRBV13 and TRBJ1-6; TRBD1 might be the D (5 bases). This sample comprised CD8+ T cells sorted from blood, obtained at week 0. The receptor was derived from a human donor with alopecia areata. For the CDR3, the DNA is TGTGCCAGCAGCTTAGGGCCCGGGACGGAGAATTCACCCCTCCACTTT. It translates to CASSLGPGTENSPLHF. The full variable domain, rest sourced from reference TRBV13 and TRBJ1-6, is AAGVIQSPRHLIKEKRETATLKCYPIPRHDTVYWYQQGPGQDPQFLISFYEKMQSDKGSIPDRFSAQQFSDYHSELNMSSLELGDSALYFCASSLGPGTENSPLHFGNGTRLTVT.